These 19 T cell receptor beta chains were all obtained from the same sample, sequenced in a study of control samples from healthy donors and cancer patients. Libraries were prepared by immunoSEQ multiplex PCR; TCRdb keeps only in-frame clonotypes and omits some of them. The top ten clones hold over 1.5% of a sample with 200,000 or so clones, roughly nine tenths of them seen once. The sample taken for sequencing was blood. Receptor source: a man aged 30 to 45 in good health.

The chain employs TRBV19 and TRBJ1-1; TRBD1 matches 9 bases. J lost 0 bases, V lost 1 base, and 3 bases had no gene match. The CDR3 spans 16 residues. CDR1 is LNHDA and CDR2 is SQIVND in the germline V gene (reference sequence). The CDR3 region is CASSIGGQGLNTEAFF. For the CDR3, the DNA is TGTGCCAGTAGTATAGGCGGACAGGGGCTGAACACTGAAGCTTTCTTT.

As to this clone: Its ends do not fully match the called genes, so a read error is possible. J is TRBJ1-2 and V is TRBV7-9; D perhaps matches TRBD1 (5 bases). There are 13 residues in the CDR3. Germline assignment: CDR1 SEHNR and CDR2 FQNEAQ (reference sequence). CDR3 protein: CASSLAGGYGYTF. The CDR3, as DNA: TGTGCCAGCAGTTTAGCCGGGGGCTATGGCTACACCTTC.

The V call is TRBV11-2, the J call TRBJ1-6; D remains ambiguous. Trimming cost V 5 bases and J 7 bases, with 18 bases left between them. The V gene's germline CDR1 is SGHAT and CDR2 FQNNGV. The CDR3 length is 16 residues. This chain's CDR3 is CASSPPTGRGNSPLHF. In DNA form, the CDR3 reads TGTGCCAGCAGCCCACCCACGGGGAGAGGGAATTCACCCCTCCACTTT.

This chain joins TRBV11-2 and TRBJ2-1; tentatively, D is TRBD2 (7 bases). Germline CDR1 and CDR2: SGHAT and FQNNGV. This CDR3 comprises 15 residues. Deletions cut 0 bases from V and 4 bases from J, with 10 bases between. The CDR3 loop reads CASSLDRGAYNEQFF. In nucleotides, the CDR3 is TGTGCCAGCAGCTTAGATCGGGGGGCGTACAATGAGCAGTTCTTC. Together with reference TRBV11-2 and TRBJ2-1, the CDR3 gives the full variable domain: EAGVAQSPRYKIIEKRQSVAFWCNPISGHATLYWYQQILGQGPKLLIQFQNNGVVDDSQLPKDRFSAERLKGVDSTLKIQPAKLEDSAVYLCASSLDRGAYNEQFFGPGTRLTVL.

The chain uses TRBV6-1 and TRBJ1-5, with D tentatively TRBD1 (5 bases). The CDR3 covers 15 residues. The germline gives CDR1 MNHNS, CDR2 SASEGT. V dropped 2 bases and J dropped 5 bases, with 13 bases sitting between them. CDR3 in DNA: TGTGCCAGCAGTGAATCTAATTGGGGGTATCAGCCCCAGCATTTT. This gives the protein CASSESNWGYQPQHF.

This sequence joins TRBV6-2 or TRBV6-3 and TRBJ1-1, with TRBD1 as a possible D gene (6 bases). The germline V gene encodes CDR1 MNHEY and CDR2 SVGEGT. The CDR3 loop spans 15 amino acids. Trimming cost V 0 bases and J 0 bases, with 8 bases left between them. DNA of the CDR3: TGTGCCAGCAGTTACTCATGGGGGCTGAACACTGAAGCTTTCTTT. This codes for CASSYSWGLNTEAFF.

The V call is TRBV5-1, the J call TRBJ1-6; the match to TRBD1 covers 7 bases. The CDR3 is made up of 17 amino acids. Losses at the gene ends were 4 bases for V and 5 bases for J; bases not matched to a gene: 12. Germline lookup yields CDR1 SGHRS and CDR2 YFSETQ. The CDR3 DNA reads TGCGCCAGCAGCCGAACTCCCACAGGGGACAATAATTCACCCCTCCACTTT. Protein: CASSRTPTGDNNSPLHF.

This clone was detected once. J is TRBJ1-1 and V is TRBV15, with D hard to call. Trimming left V 0 bases short and J 5 bases short, with 7 bases between. The CDR3 consists of 13 residues. The germline V gene encodes CDR1 LNHNV and CDR2 YYDKDF (reference sequence). This chain's CDR3 is CATSRDRGTEAFF. Here the CDR3 DNA reads TGTGCCACCAGCAGAGATCGAGGTACTGAAGCTTTCTTT.

The chain carries TRBV9 and TRBJ2-1; perhaps D is TRBD1 or TRBD2 (5 bases each). The CDR3 contains 16 residues. The germline V and J ends were trimmed by 0 bases and 4 bases, with 14 bases remaining between them. CDR1 and CDR2 (germline): SGDLS, YYNGEE. The CDR3 here is CASSVVWDVAYNEQFF. The DNA for the CDR3 is TGTGCCAGCAGCGTAGTTTGGGACGTAGCTTACAATGAGCAGTTCTTC.

CDR3 residues: CASSSPGQGNNSPLHF. CDR3 DNA sequence: TGTGCCAGCAGTAGCCCGGGACAGGGGAATAATTCACCCCTCCACTTT. This chain links TRBV28 with TRBJ1-6; 10 bases fit TRBD1. This CDR3 contains 16 residues. In germline, CDR1 is MDHEN, CDR2 SYDVKM. V gave up 5 bases and J gave up 5 bases; unmatched junction bases: 6.

This clone was counted a single time. This sequence joins TRBV30 and TRBJ2-2; D remains unclear. Trimming shortened V by 0 bases and J by 7 bases, and 12 bases separated the two germline ends. This CDR3 is 14 amino acids long. Germline CDR1 reads GTSNPN; CDR2 reads SVGIG (reference sequence). DNA for the CDR3: TGTGCCTGGAGTGTAGGTAGGGCAGTCGGGGAGCTGTTTTTT. Residues: CAWSVGRAVGELFF.

In this sample, this clone turned up once. The V gene is TRBV30, the J gene TRBJ1-2; TRBD1 matches 12 bases. The CDR3 spans 16 residues. Trimming cost V 0 bases and J 5 bases; bases outside gene matches: 7. In germline, CDR1 is GTSNPN, CDR2 SVGIG (reference sequence). CDR3 loop: CAWSVLGQGASYGYTF. DNA of the CDR3: TGTGCCTGGAGTGTACTGGGACAGGGGGCGTCTTATGGCTACACCTTC.

This chain links TRBV7-9 with TRBJ1-5; TRBD1 might be the D (6 bases). V was shortened by 5 bases and J by 2 bases, with 10 bases between the two germline ends. CDR1 and CDR2 from the germline V gene are SEHNR and FQNEAQ (reference sequence). This CDR3 is built from 14 residues. The CDR3 loop reads CASSPQGGNQPQHF. The CDR3 nucleotides read TGTGCCAGCAGCCCACAGGGAGGCAATCAGCCCCAGCATTTT.

The CDR3: CASSLTKNIQYF. DNA of the CDR3: TGTGCCAGCAGCTTAACCAAAAACATTCAGTACTTC. The chain joins TRBV11-2 to TRBJ2-4; D is ambiguous. The CDR3 covers 12 residues. V lost 2 bases to trimming and J lost 2 bases, with 1 base between them. CDR1 and CDR2 from the germline V gene are SGHAT and FQNNGV.

This rearrangement joins TRBV2 to TRBJ2-7; 9 bases agree with TRBD2. V trimming: 0 bases; J trimming: 0 bases; junction bases outside the gene matches: 3. The CDR3 is made up of 16 amino acids. CDR1 and CDR2 (germline): SNHLY, FYNNEI. The CDR3 coding sequence is TGTGCCAGCAGTGAAGCGTGGCGGGGGGGCTCCTACGAGCAGTACTTC. Amino acid sequence: CASSEAWRGGSYEQYF.

For the CDR3, the DNA is TGCAGCGTTGGAGGCAGGTCTTATGGCTACACCTTC. As protein: CSVGGRSYGYTF. This chain links TRBV29-1 with TRBJ1-2; D is undetermined. Germline V gene data show CDR1 as SQVTM and CDR2 as ANQGSEA. V gave up 4 bases and J gave up 5 bases, with 11 bases separating them. This CDR3 is built from 12 residues.

V and J are TRBV2 and TRBJ2-7; D remains unclear. There are 14 residues in the CDR3. Looked up from germline, CDR1 is SNHLY and CDR2 is FYNNEI. V gave up 3 bases and J gave up 6 bases, with 15 bases separating them. The CDR3 sequence: CASSDARVAPEQYF. CDR3 DNA: TGTGCCAGCAGTGACGCCCGTGTGGCACCCGAGCAGTACTTC.

Points on this clone: Other DNA sequences within the sample encode an identical CDR3. The chain uses TRBV19 and TRBJ1-5; tentative D call: TRBD1 (6 bases). CDR1 and CDR2 from the germline V gene are LNHDA and SQIVND (reference sequence). Deletions cut 4 bases from V and 0 bases from J, with 10 bases between. This CDR3 is built from 15 residues. CDR3 in amino acids: CASSSETGSNQPQHF. CDR3 nucleotides: TGTGCCAGTAGTAGTGAGACAGGTAGCAATCAGCCCCAGCATTTT.

This chain links TRBV18 with TRBJ1-3, with TRBD1 identical over 10 bases. CDR3 length: 15 residues. The ends lost 2 bases at V and 6 bases at J; junction bases unmatched: 4. The V gene's germline CDR1 is KGHSH and CDR2 LQKENI. The CDR3 nucleotides are TGTGCCAGCTCACCATTCGGGACAGGGGAAAACACCATATATTTT. As protein: CASSPFGTGENTIYF.